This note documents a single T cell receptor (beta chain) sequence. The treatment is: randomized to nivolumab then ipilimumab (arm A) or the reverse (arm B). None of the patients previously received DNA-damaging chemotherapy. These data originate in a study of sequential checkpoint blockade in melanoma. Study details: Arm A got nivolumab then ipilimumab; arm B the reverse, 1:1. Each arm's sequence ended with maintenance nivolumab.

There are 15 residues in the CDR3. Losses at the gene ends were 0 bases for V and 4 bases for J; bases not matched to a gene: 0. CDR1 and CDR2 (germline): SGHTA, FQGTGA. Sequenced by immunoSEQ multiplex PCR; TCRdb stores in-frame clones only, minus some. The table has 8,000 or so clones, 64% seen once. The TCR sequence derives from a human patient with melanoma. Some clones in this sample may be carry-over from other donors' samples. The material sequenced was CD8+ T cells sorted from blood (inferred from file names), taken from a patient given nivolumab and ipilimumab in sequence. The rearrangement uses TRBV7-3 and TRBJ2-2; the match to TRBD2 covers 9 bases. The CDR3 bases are TGTGCCAGCAGCTTAACTAGCGGGGGCACCGGGGAGCTGTTTTTT. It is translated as CASSLTSGGTGELFF.